What follows describes a single T cell receptor (beta chain). The sample originates from a study of blood T cell repertoires in COVID-19. Overall study context: Acute-phase and convalescent COVID-19 samples originated in the United States, Italy and Spain. In each case, the material was cDNA or gDNA derived from T cells, B-cell-depleted T cells, or PBMCs.

Authors' data handling: The authors estimated nucleated cell counts from reference gene primer amplification. The assay was immunoSEQ multiplex PCR, and TCRdb's table has in-frame clones only and misses some. V and J calls and clone size are given by that table; D and trimming were obtained from the DNA. The table lists around 63,000 clones, roughly 88% of them singletons, with 1% to 1.5% in the top ten. This sequence originates from an elderly woman with acute or convalescent COVID-19. Sequencing was done on a sample of peripheral blood.

The chain's CDR3 is CASSSTGQKQRGQFF. The CDR3 coding sequence is TGCGCCAGCAGCTCCACGGGACAAAAACAACGGGGGCAGTTCTTC. The V call is TRBV5-1, the J call TRBJ2-1; D perhaps matches TRBD1 (6 bases). The germline gives CDR1 SGHRS, CDR2 YFSETQ. This CDR3 contains 15 residues. Trimming removed 3 bases from V and 12 bases from J, with 22 bases in between.